This record concerns one T cell receptor beta chain sequence. The antigen is not known. The data were taken from a study of cytomegalovirus exposure and HLA in healthy donors. Broader study findings: A later analysis found most CMV-associated TCR beta chains apparently HLA-restricted.

Use of 60 Vbeta and 13 Jbeta primers characterized the PCR. Measured with immunoSEQ multiplex PCR; TCRdb has only the in-frame clones, and not every one. Seen here are some 190,000 clones, around nine tenths observed once, and the top ten hold around 0.31%. The length of the CDR3 is 14 residues. V was clipped by 2 bases and J by 8 bases, with 15 bases between them. Germline CDR1 MNHNY, CDR2 SVGAGI (reference sequence). Sequenced sample: PBMCs. This receptor was identified in a woman in her 30s in good health and CMV-seronegative. J is TRBJ1-2 and V is TRBV6-6, with D possibly TRBD1 on 5 matching bases. The CDR3 nucleotides are TGTGCCAGCAGTTACCTCCGGGGGAACGCCGGCTACACCTTC. This translates into CASSYLRGNAGYTF.